This T cell receptor (beta chain) was obtained from a study of blood T cells in healthy people across ages (dated by TCRdb to the mid-2010s). Regarding the complete study: In model experiments, template switching captured about one uniquely barcoded TCR beta cDNA molecule for every two T cells. Age-related changes in TCR beta repertoire diversity were measured in the study by deep sequencing normalized with unique cDNA molecular identifiers. The donors were split into four age groups: young (average 16 years), middle-aged (around 40), aged (about 62) and long-lived (roughly 86). To avoid experimental bias, donors of different ages were randomly spread across the sequencing lanes. For two donors (one aged 18 to 30 and one aged 80 or older), the study analyzed two additional independent replicas of 1 million unique cDNA reads from the same blood draw.

From cysteine to phenylalanine, the CDR3 is 12 amino acids long. The DNA shown is the 36-base CDR3, in frame from base 1. For CDR1 and CDR2, the germline V gene (reference sequence) lists LGHDT and YNNKEL. The junction shows trimming of 3 bases on V and 7 bases on J, plus 9 bases between the germline ends. Library construction relied on 5' RACE. Sequenced on an Illumina HiSeq 2500. The second PCR ran for roughly 6 to 11 cycles and used a J-beta primer mix along with a sample-barcoded 5' primer. A unique molecular identifier was introduced onto each TCR beta cDNA molecule by a template-switch 5' adaptor carrying 12 random nucleotides. At least 3 million CDR3-containing paired-end reads were obtained from each sample. The Mint cDNA synthesis kit, primed by a TRBC-specific oligonucleotide, was used to synthesize first-strand cDNA from all RNA. After uracil-DNA glycosylase treatment, a first 18-cycle PCR used universal primers M1SS and BC2_uni_R on all cDNA. The paper's processing steps were these. Normalization of each sample was performed by random selection of 1 million high-quality reads, each carrying a distinct molecular identifier. Instead of being binned into consensus sequences, reads with shared molecular identifiers were discarded. MiTCR, set to a Q25 quality threshold and the strictest error-elimination algorithm, was used for CDR3 identification, clonotype clustering and error correction. A nonparametric unseen species model with Euler transformation was used to estimate a lower bound on total TCR beta diversity. Using fastp trimming at Q25 and MiXCR clonotype assembly, TCRdb reanalyzed the public sequencing data and kept in-frame beta chains. Each record represents a unique CDR3 protein, reported with the most common genes and DNA among its rows. The V and J calls follow TCRdb's processing rather than the paper's. The sample records hundreds of thousands of distinct CDR3 sequences, roughly 50% of which are singletons. The ten most abundant clones make up roughly 30% of the sample.

On the study overall, not on this receptor specifically: Total diversity estimates from one million sequenced T cells were considered lower bounds and underestimates. Because the CMV infection status of the donors was unknown, age-related changes in expanded clonotypes may potentially have been confounded. Observed TCR beta diversity per million T cells fell roughly linearly with age, and a significant reduction was already apparent by age around 44. Bulk unsorted PBMC profiling prevented conclusive comparison of naive and antigen-experienced compartments. The percentage of naive T cells measured by flow cytometry correlated strongly with observed TCR beta diversity. Compared with the aged group, the long-lived group had more naive CD4+ T cells, fewer expanded clones and increased TCR diversity, suggesting age selection.

A remark on this clonotype: Its antigen is not yet known. Base qualities were left out, and no much larger clone turns up one base away.

The approximately 39 donors, aged about 6 to 95 years, were systemically healthy Caucasian individuals from Russia. Each donor gave ten milliliters of peripheral blood, drawn into EDTA-treated Vacutainer tubes. Ficoll-Paque density-gradient centrifugation was used to isolate PBMCs, with at least 7 million per sample. Trizol reagent was used to extract total RNA from the PBMCs, yielding at least 6 micrograms per sample. For every donor, an aliquot of PBMCs went through flow cytometry to measure the percentages of naive CD45RAhigh/CD27high T cells. The chain couples TRBV3-1 to TRBJ2-5, with no reliable assignment of the D segment. Material for sequencing was blood. The TCR originated in a woman in her sixties or seventies in good health. The bases are TGTGCCAGCAGCCACCTTACTGCGACCCAGTACTTC. This encodes CASSHLTATQYF.